This passage covers 28 T cell receptor beta chains from one sample sequenced in a study of T cells after posttransplantation cyclophosphamide (dated by TCRdb to between 2015 and 2016). Preparation of the library involved the immunoSEQ multiplex PCR assay. TCRdb retrieved this table from immuneACCESS and kept in-frame rearrangements only. Not all clones are present; in checked studies, unresolved V genes account for under half, and no reason is known for the remainder. For this sample, over 15,000 clones appear and none is a singleton. The ten largest account for 0.54% of the sample. In light of the paper, this sample's treatment or condition label describes: high-dose cyclophosphamide on days +3 and +4 as single-agent GVHD prophylaxis. Patients in the PTCy group got busulfan and fludarabine conditioning, a marrow graft from a related or unrelated donor, and cyclophosphamide on days +3 and +4. This material consisted of PBMCs, taken after allogeneic stem cell transplant with posttransplant cyclophosphamide. The receptors were sampled from a female patient aged 25-39 years who received an allogeneic stem cell transplant from a related donor, was CMV-positive, and had no GVHD. After a transplant, not all T cells may be the patient's own; some may come from the graft donor.

This clone was recorded many times. The rearrangement joins TRBV29-1 to TRBJ2-7; D is possibly TRBD2 (6 bases). Germline CDR1 and CDR2: SQVTM and ANQGSEA. V shed 5 bases and J shed 0 bases, with 23 bases lying between them. The CDR3 is 17 amino acids. The CDR3 region is CSVRPHGGEKFSYEQYF. The CDR3, as DNA: TGCAGCGTTCGGCCCCACGGAGGGGAAAAGTTCTCCTACGAGCAGTACTTC.

This clone has ten or more counts. The chain employs TRBV4-3 and TRBJ2-7, with a tentative D call TRBD1 (5 bases). V was trimmed by 0 bases and J by 2 bases, leaving 11 bases between them. The CDR3 has 15 amino acids. CDR1 and CDR2 (germline): LGHNA, YSLEER. The DNA for the CDR3 is TGCGCCAGCAGCCAAGATTATGCAGGGCCCTACGAGCAGTACTTC. This encodes CASSQDYAGPYEQYF.

This clone was seen repeatedly, ten times or more. The chain has TRBV5-5 and TRBJ2-1; the match to TRBD2 covers 9 bases. The CDR3 consists of 16 residues. V was pared by 0 bases and J by 8 bases, with 9 bases of the junction left unmatched. Germline-derived CDR1 and CDR2 are SGHKS and YYEKEE (reference sequence). The chain's CDR3 is CASSLAGTSILYEQFF. CDR3 DNA sequence: TGTGCCAGCAGCTTGGCGGGGACTAGCATTCTATATGAGCAGTTCTTC.

At least ten counts were recorded for this clone. The chain recombines TRBV28 with TRBJ2-2; TRBD2 is a possible D gene (5 bases). Germline assignment: CDR1 MDHEN and CDR2 SYDVKM. Trimming cost V 5 bases and J 1 base, with 11 bases left between them. CDR3 length equals 15 residues. CDR3 nucleotide sequence: TGTGCCAGCAGTCTCCCCGGGGAGAACACCGGGGAGCTGTTTTTT. This translates into CASSLPGENTGELFF.

This clone has ten or more counts. This chain uses TRBV5-5 with TRBJ1-1; possible D gene TRBD1, 5 bases. V lost 2 bases to trimming and J lost 1 base, with 18 bases between them. CDR1 is SGHKS and CDR2 is YYEKEE in the germline V gene (reference sequence). CDR3 length: 17 residues. DNA for the CDR3: TGTGCCAGCAGCTTCAGTTGGCAAGGGGCTGGGAACACTGAAGCTTTCTTT. It codes for CASSFSWQGAGNTEAFF.

Many counts were recorded for this clone. The gene calls are TRBV27 and TRBJ2-3; 10 bases are a match to TRBD2. V lost 4 bases and J lost 6; bases outside the gene matches: 7. Germline lookup yields CDR1 MNHEY and CDR2 SMNVEV (reference sequence). CDR3 length equals 15 residues. CDR3 DNA: TGTGCCAGCAGTTCCGGGACTAGCGTACGGGATACGCAGTATTTT. It specifies CASSSGTSVRDTQYF.

This clone was found many times. The chain links TRBV11-2 to TRBJ1-5; a weak D match, TRBD1 (5 bases). The CDR3 is made up of 17 amino acids. From germline, CDR1 is SGHAT and CDR2 FQNNGV. The V and J ends lost 0 bases and 6 bases respectively, with 18 bases between them. CDR3 amino acids: CASSLDLEPSGVQPQHF. In DNA, the CDR3 is TGTGCCAGCAGCTTAGATCTGGAGCCATCGGGGGTTCAGCCCCAGCATTTT. The full variable domain, with the rest looked up from reference TRBV11-2 and TRBJ1-5, is EAGVAQSPRYKIIEKRQSVAFWCNPISGHATLYWYQQILGQGPKLLIQFQNNGVVDDSQLPKDRFSAERLKGVDSTLKIQPAKLEDSAVYLCASSLDLEPSGVQPQHFGDGTRLSIL.

This clone was detected ten times or more. The chain links TRBV7-2 to TRBJ2-7; tentative D call: TRBD2 (5 bases). Germline lookup yields CDR1 SGHTA and CDR2 FQGNSA. V was trimmed by 0 bases and J by 6 bases, leaving 12 bases between them. This CDR3 is built from 14 residues. CDR3 sequence reads: CASSLAGESSEQYF. Written as DNA, the CDR3 is TGTGCCAGCAGCTTAGCGGGAGAGTCTAGCGAGCAGTACTTC.

This clone was detected many times. The chain carries TRBV7-8 and TRBJ2-2; perhaps TRBD2 as D (5 bases). The CDR3 runs 15 residues. The V end lost 5 bases, the J end lost 4 bases, and 14 bases lay between the germline ends. Looked up from germline, CDR1 is SGHVS and CDR2 is FQNEAQ. DNA of the CDR3: TGTGCCAGCAGCCCCGGGCGGGCGCGCACCGGGGAGCTGTTTTTT. Translating gives CASSPGRARTGELFF.

By proportion, this clone is medium-sized. This sequence joins TRBV6-1 and TRBJ1-4; maybe TRBD1 (6 bases). V dropped 7 bases and J dropped 3 bases, with 12 bases sitting between them. The CDR3 sequence is 14 residues long. Germline-derived CDR1 and CDR2 are MNHNS and SASEGT. The CDR3: CASTEGGSNEKLFF. CDR3 nucleotide sequence: TGTGCCAGCACCGAAGGGGGTTCTAATGAAAAACTGTTTTTT.

This clone was found many times. This chain connects TRBV7-2 to TRBJ2-1, with 10 bases lining up with TRBD1. The J segment lost 1 base and the V segment lost 5 bases, leaving 8 bases of the junction unmatched. In germline, CDR1 is SGHTA, CDR2 FQGNSA. The CDR3 sequence is 17 residues long. The CDR3: CASSRGTGVISYNEQFF. The DNA for the CDR3 is TGTGCCAGCAGCCGAGGGACAGGGGTGATATCCTACAATGAGCAGTTCTTC.

Many counts were recorded for this clone. The chain couples TRBV4-3 to TRBJ2-1; tentative D call: TRBD1 (5 bases). CDR1 is LGHNA, CDR2 YSLEER, per germline. The CDR3 runs 15 residues. V was trimmed by 4 bases and J by 5 bases, leaving 15 bases between them. The CDR3 sequence: CASSPSQGPHNEQFF. The DNA of the CDR3 is TGCGCCAGCAGCCCTTCTCAGGGCCCACACAATGAGCAGTTCTTC.

This clone was detected many times. J is TRBJ1-4 and V is TRBV7-8, with 10 bases aligning to TRBD1. The V and J ends lost 7 bases and 8 bases, in that order; junction bases with no gene match: 16. The CDR3 runs to 17 residues. The germline CDR1 and CDR2 sequences are SGHVS and FQNEAQ. CDR3 sequence (DNA): TGTGCCAGCACCACGGGGACAGGGGACCTTAACGGGGAAAAACTGTTTTTT. Translation gives CASTTGTGDLNGEKLFF.

Ten or more counts support this clone. V usage is TRBV6-1 and J usage is TRBJ2-3; 10 bases map to TRBD1. V lost 11 bases, J lost 3 bases, and 5 bases stayed unmatched. CDR1 and CDR2 from the germline V gene are MNHNS and SASEGT. The CDR3 is 13 residues long. In nucleotides, the CDR3 is TGTGCCTGTGGACAGGGGGTGACAGATACGCAGTATTTT. Residues: CACGQGVTDTQYF.

This clone was detected many times. The chain carries TRBV19 and TRBJ1-1; D call uncertain. In germline, CDR1 is LNHDA, CDR2 SQIVND (reference sequence). The CDR3 has 13 amino acids. Trimming pared 6 bases from V and 1 base from J, leaving 9 bases between. CDR3 nucleotide sequence: TGTGCCAGTAGCCCAACTCAGAACACTGAAGCTTTCTTT. The encoded protein is CASSPTQNTEAFF. Looking up the rest from reference TRBV19 and TRBJ1-1 gives the full variable domain: DGGITQSPKYLFRKEGQNVTLSCEQNLNHDAMYWYRQDPGQGLRLIYYSQIVNDFQKGDIAEGYSVSREKKESFPLTVTSAQKNPTAFYLCASSPTQNTEAFFGQGTRLTVV.

This clone was seen many times. This chain joins TRBV11-2 and TRBJ2-1; TRBD2 aligns across 7 bases. The CDR3 is made up of 15 amino acids. CDR1 and CDR2 (germline): SGHAT, FQNNGV. The junction had 13 bases not matched to a gene; V was cut back by 5 bases and J by 9 bases. The CDR3 DNA follows: TGTGCCAGCAGCGCCGCTAGCGGTGTACAGATTGAGCAGTTCTTC. Its translation is CASSAASGVQIEQFF. Full variable domain (remainder filled in from reference TRBV11-2 and TRBJ2-1): EAGVAQSPRYKIIEKRQSVAFWCNPISGHATLYWYQQILGQGPKLLIQFQNNGVVDDSQLPKDRFSAERLKGVDSTLKIQPAKLEDSAVYLCASSAASGVQIEQFFGPGTRLTVL.

This clone showed up many times. The chain carries TRBV20-1 and TRBJ1-2; weak D call: TRBD1 (6 bases). The CDR3 sequence is 11 residues long. Germline V gene lookup returns CDR1 DFQATT and CDR2 SNEGSKA (reference sequence). Deletions cut 6 bases from V and 6 bases from J, with 11 bases between. This CDR3 reads CSAAGDDGYTF. The CDR3 coding sequence is TGCAGTGCCGCAGGGGATGATGGCTACACCTTC.

Only a few counts were recorded for this clone. This chain links TRBV23-1 with TRBJ2-7; no firm D call. Being an ORF, TRBV23-1 has a function that is uncertain. The CDR3 covers 18 residues. Deletions cut 1 base from V and 1 base from J, with 20 bases between. CDR3 protein: CASSQWSIVPVRSYEQYF. CDR3 DNA: TGCGCCAGCAGTCAATGGTCAATAGTCCCGGTGAGATCCTACGAGCAGTACTTC.

Ten or more counts support this clone. The rearrangement joins TRBV7-8 to TRBJ1-2, with D unresolved. The CDR3 consists of 13 residues. CDR1 SGHVS and CDR2 FQNEAQ come from the germline V gene. V gave up 1 base and J gave up 7 bases, with 10 bases separating them. This CDR3 reads CASSLGGRFGYTF. The CDR3 nucleotides read TGTGCCAGCAGCTTAGGTGGGCGCTTTGGCTACACCTTC.

This clone was recorded many times. The chain employs TRBV2 and TRBJ2-1; 9 bases align to TRBD1. V lost 8 bases, J lost 4 bases, and 9 bases stayed unmatched. Looked up from germline, CDR1 is SNHLY and CDR2 is FYNNEI. The CDR3 extends over 15 amino acids. The CDR3 is CASEADRGVYNEQFF. CDR3 in DNA: TGTGCCAGCGAAGCCGACAGGGGGGTATACAATGAGCAGTTCTTC.

This clone was picked up many times. The chain combines TRBV10-1 with TRBJ2-2; D is unclear. Germline-derived CDR1 and CDR2 are WNHNN and SYGVQD (reference sequence). Deletions cut 4 bases from V and 0 bases from J, with 9 bases between. The CDR3 has 15 residues. In nucleotides, the CDR3 is TGCGCCAGCAGTGTCTCACTATCGAACACCGGGGAGCTGTTTTTT. Its protein is CASSVSLSNTGELFF.

This clone came up many times. The chain is built from TRBV6-5 and TRBJ2-1, with TRBD2 matching over 11 bases. The CDR3 is 16 residues long. Germline V gene sequence: CDR1 MNHEY, CDR2 SVGAGI. V shed 4 bases and J 10 bases; nucleotides not matched to a gene: 12. The CDR3 DNA follows: TGTGCCAGCAGTTCCTTCCTTAGCGGGAGGGCCCTGGAGCAGTTCTTC. Its protein product is CASSSFLSGRALEQFF.

This clone has ten or more counts. The chain combines TRBV4-3 with TRBJ2-5; 8 bases align to TRBD2. Germline V gene data show CDR1 as LGHNA and CDR2 as YSLEER. This CDR3 is built from 16 residues. The V gene end was trimmed by 0 bases and the J gene end by 2 bases; junction bases not matched to a gene: 5. CDR3 protein: CASSQDRRGGQETQYF. The DNA of the CDR3 is TGCGCCAGCAGCCAAGATCGACGCGGGGGGCAAGAGACCCAGTACTTC.

This clone was recorded many times. The CDR3: CASSLDREYEQYF. The CDR3 DNA reads as TGTGCCAGTAGCCTGGACAGGGAATACGAGCAGTACTTC. V and J are TRBV19 and TRBJ2-7; TRBD1 matches 8 bases. V shed 6 bases, J shed 4 bases, and the junction held 5 bases outside the gene matches. The length of the CDR3 is 13 residues. Per the germline V gene, CDR1 is LNHDA and CDR2 is SQIVND (reference sequence).

This clone was picked up many times. This chain links TRBV5-5 with TRBJ2-5; D unresolved. The CDR3 extends over 13 amino acids. The V gene lost 1 base and the J gene lost 1 base, with 5 bases spanning the gap. Germline values: CDR1 SGHKS, CDR2 YYEKEE (reference sequence). The CDR3 protein is CASSLLSQETQYF. Here the CDR3 DNA reads TGTGCCAGCAGCTTGCTCAGCCAAGAGACCCAGTACTTC. The full variable domain, its missing parts supplied by reference TRBV5-5 and TRBJ2-5, is DAGVTQSPTHLIKTRGQQVTLRCSPISGHKSVSWYQQVLGQGPQFIFQYYEKEERGRGNFPDRFSARQFPNYSSELNVNALLLGDSALYLCASSLLSQETQYFGPGTRLLVL.

This clone was picked up many times. This rearrangement joins TRBV11-2 to TRBJ2-7; D gene ambiguous. Trimming left V 1 base short and J 7 bases short, with 17 bases between. CDR1 SGHAT and CDR2 FQNNGV come from the germline V gene. The CDR3 has 15 amino acids. CDR3 sequence: CASSLVGYRVVEQYF. DNA for the CDR3: TGTGCCAGCAGCTTAGTTGGGTATCGGGTTGTGGAGCAGTACTTC.

This clone has a count of ten or more. The CDR3 coding sequence is TGTGCCAGCATAACGGGACAGCCAGGAAACACCATATATTTT. It specifies CASITGQPGNTIYF. The chain couples TRBV28 to TRBJ1-3, with 7 positions matching TRBD1. The CDR3 extends over 14 amino acids. CDR1 is MDHEN, CDR2 SYDVKM, per germline. Unmatched junction bases numbered 7, after V lost 7 bases and J lost 4 bases.

This clone was seen ten or more times. The gene calls are TRBV28 and TRBJ1-4, with 9 nucleotides matching TRBD1. This CDR3 contains 17 residues. CDR1 MDHEN and CDR2 SYDVKM come from the germline V gene. V shed 4 bases and J 0 bases; nucleotides not matched to a gene: 6. The CDR3 coding sequence is TGTGCCAGCAGTTCACAGGGGGCTGGTGCAACTAATGAAAAACTGTTTTTT. This sequence encodes CASSSQGAGATNEKLFF.